Below are 20 T cell receptor beta chains sequenced from a single sample in a study of response to subunit inactivated influenza vaccine. One entry per CDR3 protein results from TCRdb running MiXCR on the RT-PCR reads. This sample has about 540,000 distinct CDR3 sequences; under 30% occur once, and the top ten carry approximately 3%. These same data were also listed under a study on T cells expressing NK-cell markers. That study reports: The cDNA for TCR beta came from 5'RACE template switching with UMIs.

Sequencing used CD4+ T cells sorted from PBMCs, obtained approximately 12 days after vaccination. All receptors derive from a man aged 50-59 years who received an inactivated influenza vaccine.

This clonotype was counted a few times. The chain has TRBV10-3 and TRBJ2-1; 14 nucleotides align to TRBD2. Trimming removed 4 bases from V and 8 bases from J; junction bases left unmatched: 13. Germline V gives CDR1 ENHRY, CDR2 SYGVKD. The length of the CDR3 is 18 residues. The CDR3 region is CAISGNLRLAGGIDEQFF. The CDR3 region has the DNA TGTGCCATCAGTGGAAACCTTCGACTAGCGGGAGGGATAGATGAGCAGTTCTTC.

The table lists this clonotype with a few counts. The V gene is TRBV20-1, the J gene TRBJ2-7, with TRBD2 matching 10 bases. The CDR3 spans 14 residues. Germline CDR1 reads DFQATT; CDR2 reads SNEGSKA (reference sequence). V lost 5 bases, J lost 1 base, and 5 bases stayed unmatched. In nucleotides, the CDR3 is TGCAGTGCTCCTAGCGGGGGATTTTCCTACGAGCAGTACTTC. The encoded protein is CSAPSGGFSYEQYF.

This clonotype was seen only a few times. The gene calls are TRBV15 and TRBJ1-3; D perhaps matches TRBD1 (5 bases). The V and J ends lost 8 bases and 3 bases respectively, with 14 bases between them. The germline V gene has CDR1 LNHNV and CDR2 YYDKDF (reference sequence). The CDR3 is 14 residues long. For the CDR3, the DNA is TGTGCCACCTCGCAAGGGACCGATGGAAACACCATATATTTT. Translating gives CATSQGTDGNTIYF.

The chain carries TRBV5-1 and TRBJ2-5; 11 bases fit TRBD2. Looked up from germline, CDR1 is SGHRS and CDR2 is YFSETQ. The CDR3 extends over 17 amino acids. The trim removed 0 bases at V and 5 bases at J, leaving 9 bases unmatched. The DNA for the CDR3 is TGCGCCAGCAGCTTGGCCTCTACTAGCGGGAGAGGGGAGACCCAGTACTTC. This gives the protein CASSLASTSGRGETQYF.

This clonotype was picked up a small number of times. J is TRBJ2-2 and V is TRBV11-1; D may correspond to TRBD1 or TRBD2 (7 bases each). From germline, CDR1 is SGHAT and CDR2 FQDESV (reference sequence). The length of the CDR3 is 19 residues. Trimming removed 8 bases at V and 0 bases at J, with 25 bases between. The CDR3 here is CASLERDRIPYSNTGELFF. CDR3 coding DNA: TGTGCCAGCCTCGAGCGGGACAGAATACCCTATTCGAACACCGGGGAGCTGTTTTTT.

In this sample, this clonotype turned up a few times. V is TRBV20-1 and J is TRBJ2-3; the match to TRBD2 covers 16 bases. Trimming at V came to 6 bases and at J to 2 bases, leaving 11 bases not matched to a gene. CDR1 and CDR2 (germline): DFQATT, SNEGSKA (reference sequence). The CDR3 consists of 18 residues. The CDR3 coding sequence is TGCAGTGCCCCGGGACTAGCGGGAGGGCCCCTAAACACAGATACGCAGTATTTT. Translated: CSAPGLAGGPLNTDTQYF.

The gene calls are TRBV7-9 and TRBJ2-7; 8 bases align to TRBD1. The J segment lost 4 bases and the V segment lost 5 bases, leaving 10 bases of the junction unmatched. Germline V CDR1 and CDR2: SEHNR, FQNEAQ (reference sequence). The CDR3 runs 15 residues. In nucleotides, the CDR3 is TGTGCCAGCAGCCCAGACAGGGGTAAGGGGTACGAGCAGTACTTC. As protein: CASSPDRGKGYEQYF.

CDR3 DNA sequence: TGTGCCACCAGTGATTTGTCTAGCGGGGGACAAGAGACCCAGTACTTC. Protein sequence: CATSDLSSGGQETQYF. The gene calls are TRBV24-1 and TRBJ2-5, with 10 bases fitting TRBD2. CDR3 length: 16 residues. Germline values: CDR1 KGHDR, CDR2 SFDVKD. The V gene end was trimmed by 0 bases and the J gene end by 2 bases; junction bases not matched to a gene: 2.

This clonotype occurred a few times. The chain is built from TRBV2 and TRBJ2-3, with 12 bases lining up with TRBD2. CDR1 and CDR2 from the germline V gene are SNHLY and FYNNEI. V shed 7 bases, J shed 13 bases, and the junction held 9 bases outside the gene matches. The CDR3 covers 13 residues. The chain's CDR3 is CASKLASGGVKYF. As DNA, the CDR3 is TGTGCCAGCAAACTAGCTAGCGGGGGGGTGAAGTATTTT.

This clonotype was seen only a few times. The chain links TRBV6-1 to TRBJ2-7, with unresolved D. This CDR3 comprises 15 residues. V was trimmed by 6 bases and J by 1 base, leaving 16 bases between them. CDR1 and CDR2 from the germline V gene are MNHNS and SASEGT. The CDR3 DNA reads TGTGCCAGCAGCCGGACCGCGTCAATTTCCTACGAGCAGTACTTC. Residues: CASSRTASISYEQYF.

The chain is built from TRBV28 and TRBJ2-3; TRBD2 aligns across 8 bases. CDR3 length equals 14 residues. Looked up from germline, CDR1 is MDHEN and CDR2 is SYDVKM. The V gene end was trimmed by 6 bases and the J gene end by 3 bases; junction bases not matched to a gene: 5. CDR3 in amino acids: CASRTGLGTDTQYF. The CDR3 nucleotides read TGTGCCAGCAGAACGGGACTAGGAACAGATACGCAGTATTTT.

The CDR3 protein is CASKASGTDTQYF. Here the CDR3 DNA reads TGTGCCAGCAAGGCTAGCGGGACAGATACGCAGTATTTT. This chain joins TRBV6-1 and TRBJ2-3; 8 bases are shared with TRBD2. CDR3 length: 13 amino acids. The ends lost 7 bases at V and 3 bases at J; junction bases unmatched: 3. Germline CDR1 reads MNHNS; CDR2 reads SASEGT.

This clonotype turned up a few times. The J gene is TRBJ1-4, the V gene TRBV5-1, with 7 bases identical to TRBD1. V was pared by 4 bases and J by 6 bases, with 6 bases of the junction left unmatched. Germline values: CDR1 SGHRS, CDR2 YFSETQ. This CDR3 has 14 residues. CDR3 nucleotides: TGCGCCAGCAGCGCGGGACAGATAGATGAAAAACTGTTTTTT. This gives the protein CASSAGQIDEKLFF.

This clonotype was seen repeatedly, ten times or more. The V and J genes are TRBV7-2 and TRBJ2-4, with a possible D match to TRBD2 (6 bases). From germline, CDR1 is SGHTA and CDR2 FQGNSA. CDR3 length: 13 amino acids. Deletions cut 7 bases from V and 6 bases from J, with 13 bases between. The CDR3 loop reads CASTPLGGNIQYF. For the CDR3, the DNA is TGTGCCAGCACCCCTCTCGGGGGAAACATTCAGTACTTC.

This chain uses TRBV28 with TRBJ1-4; 9 bases agree with TRBD1. CDR1 is MDHEN and CDR2 is SYDVKM in the germline V gene. There are 14 residues in the CDR3. The ends lost 5 bases at V and 8 bases at J; junction bases unmatched: 6. Here the CDR3 DNA reads TGTGCCAGCAGTCCAACAGGGGGCCGGGAAAAACTGTTTTTT. This encodes CASSPTGGREKLFF.

This clonotype has only a few counts. The chain recombines TRBV12-3 or TRBV12-4 with TRBJ2-7, with unresolved D. The CDR3 is 10 residues long. V gave up 2 bases and J gave up 7 bases, with 3 bases separating them. CDR3 sequence reads: CASSLMEQYF. In DNA, the CDR3 is TGTGCCAGCAGTTTAATGGAGCAGTACTTC.

The J gene is TRBJ1-1, the V gene TRBV10-1; D gene uncertain. The CDR3 covers 15 residues. Trimming cost V 1 base and J 4 bases, with 13 bases left between them. From germline, CDR1 is WNHNN and CDR2 SYGVQD (reference sequence). CDR3 in DNA: TGCGCCAGCAGTGAGTATCTGGGTACGAGCACTGAAGCTTTCTTT. It specifies CASSEYLGTSTEAFF.

This clonotype was picked up a small number of times. This chain uses TRBV28 with TRBJ1-1; 10 bases map to TRBD1. CDR1 and CDR2 (germline): MDHEN, SYDVKM. This CDR3 has 16 amino acids. With 2 bases clipped from V and 7 bases from J, the junction kept 10 bases outside the gene matches. The chain's CDR3 is CASSLLPGQGHGEAFF. DNA of the CDR3: TGTGCCAGCAGTTTACTTCCGGGACAGGGGCATGGTGAAGCTTTCTTT.

The table lists this clonotype with a few counts. This rearrangement joins TRBV11-2 to TRBJ2-3; perhaps TRBD2 as D (5 bases). Trimming took off 3 bases at V and 6 bases at J, with 10 bases between the two ends. The germline V gene encodes CDR1 SGHAT and CDR2 FQNNGV. CDR3 length: 13 amino acids. The DNA for the CDR3 is TGTGCCAGCAGCTTCCGGGAAGTGGATACGCAGTATTTT. Protein product: CASSFREVDTQYF.

This rearrangement joins TRBV6-2 or TRBV6-3 to TRBJ2-1; D call uncertain. CDR1 MNHEY and CDR2 SVGEGT come from the germline V gene. CDR3 length equals 13 residues. The V end lost 3 bases, the J end lost 12 bases, and 15 bases lay between the germline ends. CDR3 sequence: CASSYSDRLGQFF. The DNA for the CDR3 is TGTGCCAGCAGTTATTCCGACCGGTTGGGGCAGTTCTTC.